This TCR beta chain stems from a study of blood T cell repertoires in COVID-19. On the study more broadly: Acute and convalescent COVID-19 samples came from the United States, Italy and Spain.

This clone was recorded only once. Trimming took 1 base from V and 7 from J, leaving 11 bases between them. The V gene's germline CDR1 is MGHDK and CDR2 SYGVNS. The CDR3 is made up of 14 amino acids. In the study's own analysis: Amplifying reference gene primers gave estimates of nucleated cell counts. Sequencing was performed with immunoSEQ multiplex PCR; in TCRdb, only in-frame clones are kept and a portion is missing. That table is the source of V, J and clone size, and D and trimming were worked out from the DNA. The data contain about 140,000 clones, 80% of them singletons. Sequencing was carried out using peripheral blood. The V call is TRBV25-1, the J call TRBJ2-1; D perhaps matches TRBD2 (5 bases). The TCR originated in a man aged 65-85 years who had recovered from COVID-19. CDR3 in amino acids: CASSEFGIVNEQFF. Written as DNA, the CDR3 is TGTGCCAGCAGTGAATTCGGGATCGTTAATGAGCAGTTCTTC.